The rows below give T cell receptor beta chains drawn from one sample of a study of cytomegalovirus exposure and HLA in healthy donors. TCRdb keeps only in-frame clones here, not all; method: immunoSEQ multiplex PCR. The sample contains about 86,000 clones, around 94% of which appear only once. The material sequenced was PBMCs. Receptor source: a man between 18 and 35 years old in good health and CMV-seronegative. Each CDR3 is given without its conserved first and last residue.

TRBJ2-7,TRBV7-8,ASSSAPNTGTGRYEQY
TRBJ1-3,TRBV7-8,ASSARRGLSGNTIY
TRBJ2-7,TRBV7-8,ASSLERDRVYEQY
TRBJ2-1,TRBV5-1,ASSSGTLYNEQF
TRBJ1-2,TRBV6-1,ASSERSYGYT
TRBJ2-7,TRBV15,ATSRIGPGLAGTYEQY
TRBJ2-1,TRBV5-4,ASSSQAGRHNEQF
TRBJ2-2,TRBV4-2,ASSRGVTAGTGELF
TRBJ1-5,TRBV4-1,ASSQEGYSNQPQH
TRBJ1-4,TRBV5-1,ASSSRDSPREKLF
TRBJ2-2,TRBV6-4,ASSDRQGTGELF
TRBJ1-1,TRBV6-1,ASSGDRGRTEAF
TRBJ1-1,TRBV19,ASSIRGFAVAF
TRBJ2-6,TRBV9,ASSKSSGANVLT
TRBJ2-5,TRBV19,ASTPRPGQGSETQY
TRBJ1-2,TRBV11-3,ASSLIPREAETYGYT
TRBJ2-7,TRBV29-1,SGRTGYEQY
TRBJ2-1,TRBV6-1,ASSPLAGGRDEQF
TRBJ2-7,TRBV28,ASSLSGLLSSYEQY
TRBJ2-7,TRBV27,ASSVNTGTNLYEQY
TRBJ1-2,TRBV4-2,ASSHGGLYGYT
TRBJ2-1,TRBV9,ASSVSDEQF
TRBJ2-7,TRBV5-5,ASSLLGQSYPYEQY
TRBJ2-7,TRBV27,ASRREVVSYEQY
TRBJ1-1,TRBV5-1,ASSGGGANTEAF
TRBJ1-2,TRBV7-2,ASSFGRGANYGYT
TRBJ1-5,TRBV7-8,ASSLIAGQPQH
TRBJ2-7,TRBV18,ASSPGQGHYEQY
TRBJ2-1,TRBV27,ASSLVASGYNEQF
TRBJ1-5,TRBV10-3,AISDTQTGLPQH
TRBJ1-5,TRBV5-8,ASSLSDGYNQPQH
TRBJ1-4,TRBV6-6,ASSYEQGYEKLF
TRBJ2-2,TRBV5-1,ASSYQRGGNTGELF
TRBJ2-7,TRBV30,AWVGRGEAYEQY
TRBJ2-7,TRBV7-8,ASSLQGATYEQY
TRBJ2-1,TRBV10-3,AISETGVEF
TRBJ1-2,TRBV6-6,ASSLDGSYGYT
TRBJ2-7,TRBV7-2,ASSLLGSSYEQY
TRBJ1-1,TRBV6-5,ASSYSSRNTEAF
TRBJ2-7,TRBV5-4,ASSTPAGGPHEQY